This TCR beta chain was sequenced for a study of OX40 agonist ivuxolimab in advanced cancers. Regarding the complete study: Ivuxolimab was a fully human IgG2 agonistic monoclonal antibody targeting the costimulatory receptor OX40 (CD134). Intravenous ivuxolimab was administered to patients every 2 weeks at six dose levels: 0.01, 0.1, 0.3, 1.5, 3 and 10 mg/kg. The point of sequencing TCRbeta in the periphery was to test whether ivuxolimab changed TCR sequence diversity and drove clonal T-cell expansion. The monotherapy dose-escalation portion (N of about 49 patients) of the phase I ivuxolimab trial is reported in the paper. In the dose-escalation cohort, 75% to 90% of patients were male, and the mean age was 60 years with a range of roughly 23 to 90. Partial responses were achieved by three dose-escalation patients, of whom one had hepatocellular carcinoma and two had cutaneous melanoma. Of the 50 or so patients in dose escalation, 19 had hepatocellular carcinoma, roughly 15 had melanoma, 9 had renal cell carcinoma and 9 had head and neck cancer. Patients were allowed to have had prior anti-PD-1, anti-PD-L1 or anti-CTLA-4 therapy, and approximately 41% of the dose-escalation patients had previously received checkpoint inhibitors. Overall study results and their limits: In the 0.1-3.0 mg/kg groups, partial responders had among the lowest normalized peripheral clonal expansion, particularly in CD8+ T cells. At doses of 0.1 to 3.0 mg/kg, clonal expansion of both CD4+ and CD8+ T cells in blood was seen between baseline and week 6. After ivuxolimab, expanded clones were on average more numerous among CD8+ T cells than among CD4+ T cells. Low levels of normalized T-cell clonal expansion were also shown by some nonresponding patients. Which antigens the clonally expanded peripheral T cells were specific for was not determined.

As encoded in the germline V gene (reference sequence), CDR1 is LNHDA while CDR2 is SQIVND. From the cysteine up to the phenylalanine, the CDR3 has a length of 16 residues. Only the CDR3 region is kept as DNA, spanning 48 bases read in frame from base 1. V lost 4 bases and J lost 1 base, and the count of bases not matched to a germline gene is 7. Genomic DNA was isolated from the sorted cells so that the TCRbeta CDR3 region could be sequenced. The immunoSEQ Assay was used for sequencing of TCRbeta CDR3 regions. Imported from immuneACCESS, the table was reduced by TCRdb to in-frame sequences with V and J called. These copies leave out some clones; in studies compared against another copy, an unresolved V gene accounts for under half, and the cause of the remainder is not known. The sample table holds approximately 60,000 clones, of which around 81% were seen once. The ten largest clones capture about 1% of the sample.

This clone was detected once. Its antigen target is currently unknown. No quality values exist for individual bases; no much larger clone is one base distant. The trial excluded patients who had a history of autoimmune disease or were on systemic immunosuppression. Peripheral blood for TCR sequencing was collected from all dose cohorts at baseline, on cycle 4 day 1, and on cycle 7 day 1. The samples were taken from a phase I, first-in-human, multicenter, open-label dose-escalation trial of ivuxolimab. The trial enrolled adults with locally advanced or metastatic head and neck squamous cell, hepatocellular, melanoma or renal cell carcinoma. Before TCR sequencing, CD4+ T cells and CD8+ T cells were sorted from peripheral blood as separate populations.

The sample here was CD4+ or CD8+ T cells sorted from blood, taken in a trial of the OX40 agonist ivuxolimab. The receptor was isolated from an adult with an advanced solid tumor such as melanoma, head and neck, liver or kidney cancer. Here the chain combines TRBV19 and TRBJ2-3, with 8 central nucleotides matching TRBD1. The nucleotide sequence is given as TGTGCCAGTAGTAACCCCAGGGGGCCAGGCACAGATACGCAGTATTTT. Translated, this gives CASSNPRGPGTDTQYF.